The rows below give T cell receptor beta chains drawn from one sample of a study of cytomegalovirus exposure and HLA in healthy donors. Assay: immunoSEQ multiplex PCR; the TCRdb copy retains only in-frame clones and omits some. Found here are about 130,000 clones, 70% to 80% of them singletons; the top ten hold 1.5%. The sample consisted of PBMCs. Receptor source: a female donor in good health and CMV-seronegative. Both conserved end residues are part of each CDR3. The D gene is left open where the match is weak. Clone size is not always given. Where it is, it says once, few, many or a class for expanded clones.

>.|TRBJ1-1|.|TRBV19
CASSIVRDTEAFF
TGTGCCAGTAGTATAGTGCGGGACACTGAAGCTTTCTTT
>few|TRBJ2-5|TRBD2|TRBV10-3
CAIKGGPSWETQYF
TGTGCCATCAAGGGAGGGCCCTCTTGGGAGACCCAGTACTTC
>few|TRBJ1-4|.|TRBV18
CASSASPGGGEKLFF
TGTGCCAGCTCAGCTTCCCCAGGCGGGGGGGAAAAACTGTTTTTT
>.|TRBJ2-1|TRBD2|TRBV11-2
CASSPGLLAGEQFF
TGTGCCAGCAGCCCGGGACTATTAGCTGGTGAGCAGTTCTTC
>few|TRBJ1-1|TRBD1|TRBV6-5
CASSYVLGQLEAFF
TGTGCCAGCAGTTACGTTCTGGGACAGCTTGAAGCTTTCTTT
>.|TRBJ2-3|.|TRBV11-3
CASSPPSHTDTQYF
TGTGCCAGCAGCCCCCCCAGTCACACAGATACGCAGTATTTT
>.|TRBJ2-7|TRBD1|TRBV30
CAWSVGDSSYEQYF
TGTGCCTGGAGTGTAGGGGACAGCTCCTACGAGCAGTACTTC
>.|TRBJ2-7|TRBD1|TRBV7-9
CASSPPPGQDSYEQYF
TGTGCCAGCAGCCCACCCCCGGGACAGGACTCCTACGAGCAGTACTTC
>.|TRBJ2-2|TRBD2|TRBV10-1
CASSVLAGDNTGELFF
TGCGCCAGCAGTGTATTAGCGGGGGATAACACCGGGGAGCTGTTTTTT
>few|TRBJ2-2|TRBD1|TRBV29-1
CSDLGTGVTGELFF
TGCAGCGACCTCGGGACAGGGGTCACCGGGGAGCTGTTTTTT
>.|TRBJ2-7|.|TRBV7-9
CASSPRTGDREQYF
TGTGCCAGCAGCCCACGGACGGGAGATAGGGAGCAGTACTTC
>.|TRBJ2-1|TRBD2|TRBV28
CASSLAGESYNEQFF
TGTGCCAGCAGCCTAGCGGGAGAGTCCTACAATGAGCAGTTCTTC
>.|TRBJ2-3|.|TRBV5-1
CASSLYGGSITDTQYF
TGCGCCAGCAGCTTGTACGGGGGATCGATCACAGATACGCAGTATTTT
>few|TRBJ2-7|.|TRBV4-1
CASSQVLRGAKGEQYF
TGCGCCAGCAGCCAAGTACTTCGGGGGGCGAAGGGCGAGCAGTACTTC